One and the same sample provided the 22 T cell receptor beta chains below, sequenced in a study of T cell responses to AZD1222 COVID-19 vaccine. Measured with immunoSEQ multiplex PCR; TCRdb has only the in-frame clones, and not every one. The sample lists about 140,000 clones; 75% to 90% were seen once. The sequencing here drew on peripheral blood, taken on day 0 of AZD1222 vaccination. These receptors were obtained from an adult in good health.

V usage is TRBV10-1 and J usage is TRBJ1-1; D is unresolved. CDR3 length equals 15 residues. Trimming cost V 0 bases and J 4 bases, with 12 bases left between them. Germline lookup yields CDR1 WNHNN and CDR2 SYGVQD (reference sequence). The DNA for the CDR3 is TGCGCCAGCAGTGAGTCGTCCAGCAGTGGCACTGAAGCTTTCTTT. Translation: CASSESSSSGTEAFF.

The V gene is TRBV2, the J gene TRBJ2-7; D unclear. The CDR3 has 11 residues. Trimming shortened V by 7 bases and J by 2 bases, and 6 bases separated the two germline ends. CDR1 and CDR2 (germline): SNHLY, FYNNEI. In nucleotides, the CDR3 is TGTGCCAGCACGGCCACCTACGAGCAGTACTTC. Its translation: CASTATYEQYF.

This chain joins TRBV24-1 and TRBJ2-1; 7 positions match TRBD2. This CDR3 spans 16 amino acids. V shed 9 bases and J 0 bases; nucleotides not matched to a gene: 10. Germline CDR1 KGHDR, CDR2 SFDVKD. The CDR3 sequence: CATSPGGSSSYNEQFF. The CDR3 DNA reads TGTGCCACCTCCCCCGGGGGGTCGAGCTCCTACAATGAGCAGTTCTTC.

This rearrangement joins TRBV24-1 to TRBJ2-7; 8 bases match TRBD1. Per the germline V gene, CDR1 is KGHDR and CDR2 is SFDVKD. The ends lost 0 bases at V and 4 bases at J; junction bases unmatched: 10. This CDR3 spans 17 amino acids. In DNA, the CDR3 is TGTGCCACCAGTGATTTGCTAGGTACGGACAGGGAGTACGAGCAGTACTTC. Residues: CATSDLLGTDREYEQYF.

The V and J genes are TRBV6-5 and TRBJ1-2; D ambiguous. The CDR3 is made up of 10 amino acids. CDR1 and CDR2 from the germline V gene are MNHEY and SVGAGI. The germline V and J ends were trimmed by 10 bases and 7 bases, with 10 bases remaining between them. As DNA, the CDR3 is TGTGCCACCAGCCAAATTGGCTACACCTTC. Translating it yields CATSQIGYTF.

V is TRBV5-5 and J is TRBJ2-7, with D unresolved. V gave up 0 bases and J gave up 6 bases, with 7 bases separating them. CDR1 and CDR2 from the germline V gene are SGHKS and YYEKEE (reference sequence). CDR3 length: 12 residues. The CDR3 bases are TGTGCCAGCAGCTTGGGACTCGGCGAGCAGTACTTC. Translation: CASSLGLGEQYF.

The gene calls are TRBV30 and TRBJ1-1, with unresolved D. This CDR3 is 14 amino acids long. Trimming stripped 0 bases from V and 1 base from J, with 9 bases between. Germline assignment: CDR1 GTSNPN and CDR2 SVGIG (reference sequence). The CDR3 sequence is CAWSVMVGNTEAFF. The CDR3 DNA reads TGTGCCTGGAGTGTAATGGTCGGGAACACTGAAGCTTTCTTT.

This clone was seen only once. The V gene is TRBV11-1, the J gene TRBJ2-1; no definite D call. V was clipped by 0 bases and J by 0 bases, with 9 bases between them. Germline V gives CDR1 SGHAT, CDR2 FQDESV (reference sequence). The CDR3 spans 16 residues. CDR3 protein: CASSLARGYSYNEQFF. In DNA form, the CDR3 reads TGTGCCAGCAGCTTAGCGCGTGGGTACTCCTACAATGAGCAGTTCTTC.

The chain has TRBV7-3 and TRBJ1-3; D unresolved. Trimming shortened V by 1 base and J by 4 bases, and 14 bases separated the two germline ends. This CDR3 comprises 16 residues. Germline CDR1 SGHTA, CDR2 FQGTGA. CDR3 coding DNA: TGTGCCAGCAGCTTAATGGACGGTACACGCGGAAACACCATATATTTT. This sequence encodes CASSLMDGTRGNTIYF.

Here the CDR3 DNA reads TGCAGTGCTAGACCGAACCAGCGCTACACCTTC. Protein: CSARPNQRYTF. The chain carries TRBV20-1 and TRBJ1-2; D remains unclear. Trimming cost V 2 bases and J 9 bases, with 10 bases left between them. The germline CDR1 and CDR2 sequences are DFQATT and SNEGSKA (reference sequence). The CDR3 extends over 11 amino acids.

CDR3 region: CASSVREKVGIHTEAFF. CDR3 nucleotide sequence: TGTGCCAGCAGTGTCCGGGAAAAAGTCGGGATTCACACTGAAGCTTTCTTT. The chain carries TRBV6-4 and TRBJ1-1; D is uncertain. The CDR3 has 17 residues. The V gene's germline CDR1 is MRHNA and CDR2 SNTAGT. Trimming took off 4 bases at V and 3 bases at J, with 21 bases between the two ends.

The rearrangement joins TRBV5-4 to TRBJ1-2, with D uncertain. Trimming shortened V by 5 bases and J by 7 bases, and 15 bases separated the two germline ends. There are 13 residues in the CDR3. Germline lookup yields CDR1 SGHNT and CDR2 YYREEE (reference sequence). The CDR3 DNA sequence: TGTGCCAGCAGATCCCCAGGTATATGTGGCTACACCTTC. Amino acid sequence: CASRSPGICGYTF.

J is TRBJ1-2 and V is TRBV14; D uncertain. The CDR3 spans 15 residues. Germline CDR1 and CDR2: SGHDN and FVKESK. Trimming left V 3 bases short and J 0 bases short, with 11 bases between. The chain's CDR3 is CASSHLDVANYGYTF. The CDR3 nucleotides read TGTGCCAGCAGCCATCTGGACGTAGCTAACTATGGCTACACCTTC. The full variable domain, rest sourced from reference TRBV14 and TRBJ1-2, is EAGVTQFPSHSVIEKGQTVTLRCDPISGHDNLYWYRRVMGKEIKFLLHFVKESKQDESGMPNNRFLAERTGGTYSTLKVQPAELEDSGVYFCASSHLDVANYGYTFGSGTRLTVV.

The gene calls are TRBV7-9 and TRBJ1-3, with 7 bases that match TRBD1. This CDR3 comprises 12 residues. Trimming removed 5 bases from V and 10 bases from J; junction bases left unmatched: 5. The V gene's germline CDR1 is SEHNR and CDR2 FQNEAQ (reference sequence). As DNA, the CDR3 is TGTGCCAGCAGCCGACTACAGGGGACCATATATTTT. It translates to CASSRLQGTIYF.

V is TRBV15 and J is TRBJ2-5; 13 bases match TRBD2. The germline V gene encodes CDR1 LNHNV and CDR2 YYDKDF (reference sequence). The CDR3 has 17 residues. Germline trimming cut 0 bases from V and 2 bases from J; bases unmatched to any gene: 3. Here the CDR3 reads CATSRDMTSGGQETQYF. The CDR3 nucleotides are TGTGCCACCAGCAGAGATATGACTAGCGGGGGGCAAGAGACCCAGTACTTC. Drawing the rest from reference TRBV15 and TRBJ2-5, the complete variable domain is DAMVIQNPRYQVTQFGKPVTLSCSQTLNHNVMYWYQQKSSQAPKLLFHYYDKDFNNEADTPDNFQSRRPNTSFCFLDIRSPGLGDTAMYLCATSRDMTSGGQETQYFGPGTRLLVL.

The CDR3 bases are TGTGCCAGCAGCCCTCTACTTGGAGAAAGCACAGATACGCAGTATTTT. This codes for CASSPLLGESTDTQYF. The J gene is TRBJ2-3, the V gene TRBV7-9; no reliable D call. Trimming pared 5 bases from V and 0 bases from J, leaving 15 bases between. Germline values: CDR1 SEHNR, CDR2 FQNEAQ (reference sequence). The CDR3 is 16 residues long.

The chain carries TRBV2 and TRBJ1-5; 7 positions agree with TRBD1. Germline CDR1 is SNHLY and CDR2 is FYNNEI. CDR3 length equals 15 residues. V gave up 9 bases and J gave up 0 bases; unmatched junction bases: 8. The CDR3 bases are TGTGCCAGTGAACAGGGGTTTAATAGCAATCAGCCCCAGCATTTT. Protein product: CASEQGFNSNQPQHF.

This chain connects TRBV4-1 to TRBJ2-7; 9 bases agree with TRBD1. The CDR3 is made up of 17 amino acids. V shed 1 base, J shed 2 bases, and the junction held 9 bases outside the gene matches. Germline CDR1 MGHRA, CDR2 YSYEKL. The CDR3 loop is CASSQGAGTGLTYEQYF. In DNA form, the CDR3 reads TGCGCCAGCAGCCAAGGAGCCGGGACAGGGCTGACCTACGAGCAGTACTTC.

The chain joins TRBV30 to TRBJ1-5, with TRBD1 matching over 7 bases. Germline loops: CDR1 GTSNPN, CDR2 SVGIG (reference sequence). This CDR3 spans 15 amino acids. Germline trimming cut 2 bases from V and 2 bases from J; bases unmatched to any gene: 6. DNA of the CDR3: TGTGCCTGGAGTCTAATCGGACAGGGCAATCAGCCCCAGCATTTT. Translated, it gives CAWSLIGQGNQPQHF.

The chain couples TRBV4-2 to TRBJ1-5; D perhaps matches TRBD1 (6 bases). The length of the CDR3 is 16 residues. CDR1 is LGHNA, CDR2 YNFKEQ, per germline. With 0 bases removed from V and 3 bases from J, the gap between germline ends came to 12 bases. CDR3 DNA sequence: TGTGCCAGCAGCCAAGATCAGGGGTGGACCAATCAGCCCCAGCATTTT. Its translation is CASSQDQGWTNQPQHF.

V gene TRBV5-6 combines with J gene TRBJ1-3, with D unresolved. Germline V gene sequence: CDR1 SGHDT, CDR2 YYEEEE. CDR3 length: 16 amino acids. Deletions cut 5 bases from V and 0 bases from J, with 15 bases between. The CDR3 DNA follows: TGTGCCAGCAGACTGGCCGGTGTGGCCTCTGGAAACACCATATATTTT. Protein product: CASRLAGVASGNTIYF. Supplemented by reference TRBV5-6 and TRBJ1-3, the full variable domain reads DAGVTQSPTHLIKTRGQQVTLRCSPKSGHDTVSWYQQALGQGPQFIFQYYEEEERQRGNFPDRFSGHQFPNYSSELNVNALLLGDSALYLCASRLAGVASGNTIYFGEGSWLTVV.

The chain has TRBV7-2 and TRBJ2-4; 8 nucleotides agree with TRBD1. CDR3 length equals 15 residues. Losses at the gene ends were 5 bases for V and 4 bases for J; bases not matched to a gene: 7. Germline V gene lookup returns CDR1 SGHTA and CDR2 FQGNSA. For the CDR3, the DNA is TGTGCCAGCAGCCAGGGGGCTGGGGTAAAAAACATTCAGTACTTC. This sequence encodes CASSQGAGVKNIQYF.